This T cell receptor beta chain was captured by sequencing in a study of T-cell reconstitution after alpha-beta-depleted transplantation in children. General study results and limits: The high TCRbeta diversity at day 60 in some patients came from surviving recipient T cells and thymic progenitors. In patients about two months after transplant, alpha-beta T cells reportedly arose from several hundred expanded graft clones. T-cell numbers and diversity, one year after transplant, stemmed largely from T cells that were newly produced.

Unique molecular identifiers were incorporated into the prepared TCRbeta library. TCRdb used MiXCR to reprocess the PCR reads, holding one entry per CDR3 protein. In the table there are approximately 70,000 distinct CDR3 sequences, roughly 4.9% of which are singletons. At least ten counts were recorded for this clonotype. The antigen remains undetermined. The CDR3 consists of 14 residues. The germline CDR1 and CDR2 sequences are SGHRS and YFSETQ. V was pared by 7 bases and J by 4 bases, with 6 bases of the junction left unmatched. The chain links TRBV5-1 to TRBJ2-5, with TRBD1 matching 11 bases. This receptor was identified in a boy less than two years old who had a stem cell transplant for acute myeloid leukemia, so the T cells may come from the graft donor. The sequencing used PBMCs, mostly from graft donor cells, collected 180 days after TCRalphabeta/CD19-depleted stem cell transplant. Here the CDR3 reads CASQEDRGLETQYF. CDR3 nucleotides: TGCGCCAGCCAAGAGGACAGGGGGCTAGAGACCCAGTACTTC.